This T cell receptor (beta chain) was captured in a study of T cell repertoires in cytomegalovirus infection. The study, taken as a whole, reports: People with CMV and the relevant HLA were identified by cumulative public TCR beta family frequency. HLA-C-restricted CMV clonotypes gave the most frequent clonotype in two of eight donors.

This clonotype was seen only a few times. Antigen specificity is unknown. CDR3 length: 15 residues. V was pared by 7 bases and J by 9 bases, with 15 bases of the junction left unmatched. Germline CDR1 MNHEY, CDR2 SVGEGT. One entry per CDR3 protein, called by TCRdb with MiXCR from the reads. Of about 530,000 distinct CDR3 sequences in the sample, about 25% were seen once. This clonotype was sampled from a human donor in good health (CMV status not recorded). Some clones in this sample may be carry-over from other donors' samples. Material: PBMCs. The chain employs TRBV6-2 or TRBV6-3 and TRBJ1-1; TRBD1 matches at 9 bases. CDR3 nucleotides: TGTGCCAGCACTAGCCGGGACAGGGCGAATACCAAAGCTTTCTTT. Residues: CASTSRDRANTKAFF.